These 29 T cell receptor beta chains originate from one sample sequenced in a study of T cell responses to AZD1222 COVID-19 vaccine. Using immunoSEQ multiplex PCR, the repertoire was profiled, and TCRdb retains in-frame clones only, with some absent. The sample lists roughly 150,000 clones, 90% to 95% occurring once. The sample consisted of peripheral blood, taken on day 0 of AZD1222 vaccination. The receptors come from an adult in good health.

This chain uses TRBV30 with TRBJ1-1; D unresolved. Germline V lookup: CDR1 GTSNPN, CDR2 SVGIG (reference sequence). The CDR3 consists of 13 residues. V was pared by 2 bases and J by 3 bases, with 10 bases between. DNA of the CDR3: TGTGCCTGGAGTCCCGATTCTTACACTGAAGCTTTCTTT. Its translation: CAWSPDSYTEAFF.

The count of this clone is one. The rearrangement uses TRBV9 and TRBJ2-5; 7 nucleotides match TRBD2. The germline V gene has CDR1 SGDLS and CDR2 YYNGEE. The CDR3 is 13 residues long. V lost 3 bases, J lost 5 bases, and 4 bases stayed unmatched. The DNA for the CDR3 is TGTGCCAGCAGCGACGGGAGGCCGGAGACCCAGTACTTC. It specifies CASSDGRPETQYF.

The gene calls are TRBV12-3 or TRBV12-4 and TRBJ2-3, with unresolved D. The length of the CDR3 is 13 residues. V lost 6 bases and J 6 bases, leaving 13 bases between the germline ends. The CDR3 nucleotides are TGTGCCAGCAGCCAAAGTAGGCGGGATACGCAGTATTTT. It specifies CASSQSRRDTQYF.

This rearrangement joins TRBV9 to TRBJ2-2; the match to TRBD2 covers 10 bases. The J segment lost 6 bases and the V segment lost 5 bases, leaving 10 bases of the junction unmatched. The CDR3 contains 16 residues. CDR1 and CDR2 (germline): SGDLS, YYNGEE. As DNA, the CDR3 is TGTGCCAGCAGTGCATCTAGCGGGAGTTTTTCCGGGGAGCTGTTTTTT. Translated: CASSASSGSFSGELFF.

The rearrangement joins TRBV4-3 to TRBJ1-2; 7 bases fit TRBD1. Unmatched junction bases numbered 7, after V lost 3 bases and J lost 6 bases. CDR1 LGHNA and CDR2 YSLEER come from the germline V gene. The CDR3 runs to 14 residues. CDR3 in amino acids: CASSHLRDSHGYTF. CDR3 DNA: TGCGCCAGCAGCCATCTCAGGGACAGTCATGGCTACACCTTC.

This sequence joins TRBV7-8 and TRBJ2-2; D may be TRBD1 or TRBD2 (5 bases each). CDR1 is SGHVS and CDR2 is FQNEAQ in the germline V gene. This CDR3 region has 17 residues. V lost 0 bases to trimming and J lost 6 bases, with 17 bases between them. This CDR3 is CASSLAPGRVRAGELFF. The CDR3 DNA reads TGTGCCAGCAGCTTAGCCCCGGGACGGGTACGCGCCGGGGAGCTGTTTTTT. The complete variable domain, with remaining parts taken from reference TRBV7-8 and TRBJ2-2, reads GAGVSQSPRYKVAKRGQDVALRCDPISGHVSLFWYQQALGQGPEFLTYFQNEAQLDKSGLPSDRFFAERPEGSVSTLKIQRTQQEDSAVYLCASSLAPGRVRAGELFFGEGSRLTVL.

This chain links TRBV6-5 with TRBJ2-7; D is undetermined. Germline V gene data show CDR1 as MNHEY and CDR2 as SVGAGI. The CDR3 extends over 15 amino acids. V gave up 7 bases and J gave up 5 bases, with 21 bases separating them. In DNA form, the CDR3 reads TGTGCCAGCAAATATTCCCTTTGGGTCCCGGACGAGCAGTACTTC. This encodes CASKYSLWVPDEQYF.

This clone occurred once. The V call is TRBV19, the J call TRBJ1-2; 7 positions agree with TRBD1. J lost 3 bases, V lost 3 bases, and 4 bases had no gene match. The CDR3 loop spans 14 amino acids. Germline V gene lookup returns CDR1 LNHDA and CDR2 SQIVND (reference sequence). CDR3 bases: TGTGCCAGTAGTATGGCGCAGGGGGACTATGGCTACACCTTC. Its protein product is CASSMAQGDYGYTF.

This clone was counted once. The gene calls are TRBV5-1 and TRBJ1-6, with 12 positions matching TRBD1. Germline CDR1 reads SGHRS; CDR2 reads YFSETQ. Unmatched junction bases numbered 10, after V lost 4 bases and J lost 5 bases. The CDR3 consists of 18 residues. This CDR3 reads CASSNRDRGLPHNSPLHF. The CDR3 DNA reads as TGCGCCAGCAGCAACCGGGACAGGGGGCTTCCCCATAATTCACCCCTCCACTTT.

J is TRBJ2-1 and V is TRBV30; 8 positions agree with TRBD2. The CDR3 spans 13 residues. Germline-derived CDR1 and CDR2 are GTSNPN and SVGIG (reference sequence). V was pared by 4 bases and J by 5 bases, with 4 bases of the junction left unmatched. CDR3 protein: CAWTSGWDNEQFF. The CDR3 DNA follows: TGTGCCTGGACTAGCGGGTGGGACAATGAGCAGTTCTTC.

The chain recombines TRBV7-9 with TRBJ1-5; no clear D gene. In germline, CDR1 is SEHNR, CDR2 FQNEAQ (reference sequence). The CDR3 extends over 14 amino acids. The V gene lost 1 base and the J gene lost 4 bases, with 8 bases spanning the gap. The CDR3 protein is CASSLGGLNQPQHF. In DNA, the CDR3 is TGTGCCAGCAGCTTAGGAGGTTTGAATCAGCCCCAGCATTTT.

DNA for the CDR3: TGTGCCAGCAGCGTGAGCCCGACTACCAACAATGAGCAGTTCTTC. Amino acids: CASSVSPTTNNEQFF. J is TRBJ2-1 and V is TRBV9; TRBD2 might be the D (5 bases). Trimming cost V 2 bases and J 5 bases, with 14 bases left between them. Germline lookup yields CDR1 SGDLS and CDR2 YYNGEE. The CDR3 spans 15 residues.

This chain joins TRBV11-2 and TRBJ1-5; no reliable D call. This CDR3 is 13 amino acids long. Germline V lookup: CDR1 SGHAT, CDR2 FQNNGV. With 2 bases removed from V and 6 bases from J, the gap between germline ends came to 8 bases. CDR3 in DNA: TGTGCCAGCAGCTTATCCGACGTTCAGCCCCAGCATTTT. It is translated as CASSLSDVQPQHF.

The chain is built from TRBV28 and TRBJ2-7; D gene unclear. This CDR3 has 16 residues. Trimming took off 7 bases at V and 2 bases at J, with 21 bases between the two ends. Germline lookup yields CDR1 MDHEN and CDR2 SYDVKM. The CDR3 nucleotides are TGTGCCAGCACCTCCCTAATAACCCAAGTCACCTACGAGCAGTACTTC. Protein: CASTSLITQVTYEQYF.

This chain connects TRBV13 to TRBJ1-5; no reliable D call. With 0 bases removed from V and 4 bases from J, the gap between germline ends came to 7 bases. This CDR3 region has 14 residues. The germline CDR1 and CDR2 sequences are PRHDT and FYEKMQ (reference sequence). In DNA, the CDR3 is TGTGCCAGCAGCTTAGGGAGGACGAATCAGCCCCAGCATTTT. Translating it yields CASSLGRTNQPQHF.

This clone was found a few times. The chain carries TRBV5-1 and TRBJ2-3; D uncertain. The CDR3 sequence is 14 residues long. Germline V gene data show CDR1 as SGHRS and CDR2 as YFSETQ. V lost 0 bases, J lost 2 bases, and 7 bases lay in between. CDR3 bases: TGCGCCAGCAGCTTGGCGACCGTCACAGATACGCAGTATTTT. Residues: CASSLATVTDTQYF.

This chain joins TRBV9 and TRBJ2-3; the D is unclear. Germline CDR1 reads SGDLS; CDR2 reads YYNGEE. The CDR3 consists of 13 residues. Trimming removed 0 bases from V and 0 bases from J, with 2 bases in between. The CDR3 protein is CASSVVSTDTQYF. CDR3 DNA: TGTGCCAGCAGCGTAGTTAGCACAGATACGCAGTATTTT. Filled out from reference TRBV9 and TRBJ2-3, the complete variable domain reads DSGVTQTPKHLITATGQRVTLRCSPRSGDLSVYWYQQSLDQGLQFLIQYYNGEERAKGNILERFSAQQFPDLHSELNLSSLELGDSALYFCASSVVSTDTQYFGPGTRLTVL.

For the CDR3, the DNA is TGTGCCAGCGCACCAGGGGGATGGGCAGATACGCAGTATTTT. Its protein is CASAPGGWADTQYF. The chain employs TRBV28 and TRBJ2-3; 7 bases match TRBD1. J lost 4 bases, V lost 8 bases, and 9 bases had no gene match. This CDR3 has 14 amino acids. Germline assignment: CDR1 MDHEN and CDR2 SYDVKM.

This clone has more than one count but fewer than ten. The chain combines TRBV14 with TRBJ2-1; 8 bases fit TRBD2. J gave up 6 bases and V 4 bases, and 8 bases lay outside the gene matches. The germline V gene has CDR1 SGHDN and CDR2 FVKESK. The CDR3 has 15 residues. The CDR3 reads CASSPPGLVGNEQFF. CDR3 DNA sequence: TGTGCCAGCAGCCCTCCGGGACTAGTGGGCAATGAGCAGTTCTTC.

This clone has a single count. V usage is TRBV5-8 and J usage is TRBJ2-1; D gene unclear. Per germline, CDR1 SGHTS and CDR2 YDEGEE. The CDR3 runs 12 residues. V was clipped by 4 bases and J by 10 bases, with 12 bases between them. DNA of the CDR3: TGTGCCAGCAGCCGGAATTCGAGGGAGCAGTTCTTC. This gives the protein CASSRNSREQFF.

V gene TRBV6-4 combines with J gene TRBJ1-6; D is possibly TRBD1 (5 bases). V was shortened by 8 bases and J by 0 bases, with 17 bases between the two germline ends. Germline assignment: CDR1 MRHNA and CDR2 SNTAGT. The CDR3 covers 17 residues. The DNA for the CDR3 is TGTGCCAGCGATCCGGGACTCAGGAGCTCCTATAATTCACCCCTCCACTTT. Protein: CASDPGLRSSYNSPLHF.

V and J are TRBV4-1 and TRBJ2-4, with D possibly matching TRBD2 (7 bases). V shed 4 bases and J shed 1 base, with 14 bases lying between them. Looked up from germline, CDR1 is MGHRA and CDR2 is YSYEKL. The length of the CDR3 is 16 residues. Here the CDR3 DNA reads TGCGCCAGCAGCCTAGGGGGAGGGGAGGCCAAAAACATTCAGTACTTC. It is translated as CASSLGGGEAKNIQYF.

With respect to this clone: The same CDR3 can be traced to other DNA sequences in this sample. This sequence joins TRBV18 and TRBJ2-2, with D possibly being TRBD1 (6 bases). The CDR3 contains 14 residues. Germline V gene sequence: CDR1 KGHSH, CDR2 LQKENI. The ends were cut back, 3 bases at V and 5 bases at J, with 10 bases in the middle. The CDR3 sequence is CASSPGQGTGELFF. In nucleotides, the CDR3 is TGTGCCAGCTCACCCGGTCAGGGGACCGGGGAGCTGTTTTTT. Together with reference TRBV18 and TRBJ2-2, the CDR3 gives the full variable domain: NAGVMQNPRHLVRRRGQEARLRCSPMKGHSHVYWYRQLPEEGLKFMVYLQKENIIDESGMPKERFSAEFPKEGPSILRIQQVVRGDSAAYFCASSPGQGTGELFFGEGSRLTVL.

This clone was counted a few times. The genes are TRBV28 and TRBJ1-5; D is unclear. The length of the CDR3 is 13 residues. The germline V gene encodes CDR1 MDHEN and CDR2 SYDVKM. The V end lost 8 bases, the J end lost 8 bases, and 16 bases lay between the germline ends. In nucleotides, the CDR3 is TGTGCCAGCGAGGCCGATCAGGTAGAGCCCCAGCATTTT. Translating it yields CASEADQVEPQHF.

The V call is TRBV9, the J call TRBJ1-6; D is undetermined. Germline V CDR1 and CDR2: SGDLS, YYNGEE. The ends were cut back, 1 base at V and 9 bases at J, with 14 bases in the middle. CDR3 size: 15 residues. The CDR3 is CASSVSLTPTSPLHF. CDR3 sequence (DNA): TGTGCCAGCAGCGTATCTCTGACACCCACTTCACCCCTCCACTTT.

J is TRBJ2-7 and V is TRBV18; D might be TRBD2 (5 bases). Trimming stripped 3 bases from V and 2 bases from J, with 17 bases between. From germline, CDR1 is KGHSH and CDR2 LQKENI. The CDR3 runs to 16 residues. CDR3 in amino acids: CASSPMGKSGAYEQYF. The CDR3, as DNA: TGTGCCAGCTCACCCATGGGTAAGAGCGGCGCCTACGAGCAGTACTTC. Full variable domain (remainder filled in from reference TRBV18 and TRBJ2-7): NAGVMQNPRHLVRRRGQEARLRCSPMKGHSHVYWYRQLPEEGLKFMVYLQKENIIDESGMPKERFSAEFPKEGPSILRIQQVVRGDSAAYFCASSPMGKSGAYEQYFGPGTRLTVT.

This sequence joins TRBV18 and TRBJ2-3; no clear D gene. CDR1 KGHSH and CDR2 LQKENI come from the germline V gene. CDR3 length: 11 amino acids. V was clipped by 2 bases and J by 6 bases, with 3 bases between them. CDR3 loop: CASSPFDTQYF. The CDR3 DNA sequence: TGTGCCAGCTCACCATTCGATACGCAGTATTTT. Combining the CDR3 with reference TRBV18 and TRBJ2-3 gives the whole variable domain NAGVMQNPRHLVRRRGQEARLRCSPMKGHSHVYWYRQLPEEGLKFMVYLQKENIIDESGMPKERFSAEFPKEGPSILRIQQVVRGDSAAYFCASSPFDTQYFGPGTRLTVL.

This clone was observed a handful of times. The CDR3 sequence is CASTTGTSGYNEQFF. CDR3 nucleotide sequence: TGTGCCAGCACCACCGGGACTAGCGGTTACAATGAGCAGTTCTTC. The J gene is TRBJ2-1, the V gene TRBV11-3; 11 bases map to TRBD2. V gave up 7 bases and J gave up 4 bases; unmatched junction bases: 6. This CDR3 comprises 15 residues. CDR1 and CDR2 (germline): SGHNT, YENEEA. Full variable domain (remainder filled in from reference TRBV11-3 and TRBJ2-1): EAGVVQSPRYKIIEKKQPVAFWCNPISGHNTLYWYLQNLGQGPELLIRYENEEAVDDSQLPKDRFSAERLKGVDSTLKIQPAELGDSAVYLCASTTGTSGYNEQFFGPGTRLTVL.

This chain uses TRBV9 with TRBJ2-1, with D perhaps being TRBD1 or TRBD2 (5 bases each). CDR3 length: 16 residues. V shed 4 bases and J shed 8 bases, with 22 bases lying between them. Germline CDR1 is SGDLS and CDR2 is YYNGEE. The CDR3 DNA sequence: TGTGCCAGCAGCCCCTCTCTCTCGGGGCTGCCGGATGAGCAGTTCTTC. Encoded protein: CASSPSLSGLPDEQFF.